This T cell receptor beta chain appears in the sequencing data of a study of cytomegalovirus exposure and HLA in healthy donors. Primers included in the PCR were 60 Vbeta and 13 Jbeta primers. Assay used: immunoSEQ multiplex PCR; TCRdb lists only in-frame clones, some missing. The sample has roughly 100,000 clones; roughly 80% are singletons. Points from the study as a whole: It was only CMV serostatus that was available as immune exposure information.

CDR1 and CDR2 from the germline V gene are PRHDT and FYEKMQ (reference sequence). This CDR3 is 14 amino acids long. Trimming removed 1 base from V and 6 bases from J; junction bases left unmatched: 4. To note about this clone: Its antigen is currently unknown.

The TCR originated in a man aged 55 to 70 in good health and CMV-seronegative. The chain recombines TRBV13 with TRBJ1-1; 8 nucleotides match TRBD1. The source material was PBMCs. The CDR3 coding sequence is TGTGCCAGCAGCTTAGAGGACAGGGTCCCTGAAGCTTTCTTT. Translation: CASSLEDRVPEAFF.